The entry below describes one T cell receptor beta chain. It has no known antigen specificity. Given a much more abundant clone one base away, this may be a read error. The library came from 5' RACE. Reads for this sample came from an Illumina HiSeq 2500. The second PCR ran for about 6 to 12 cycles and used a J-beta primer mix along with a sample-barcoded 5' primer. Each TCR beta cDNA molecule received a unique molecular identifier from a template-switch 5' adaptor carrying 12 random nucleotides. Each sample yielded at least 3 million CDR3-containing paired-end reads. First-strand cDNA was synthesized from all RNA with the Mint cDNA synthesis kit, primed by a TRBC-specific oligonucleotide. All cDNA was treated with uracil-DNA glycosylase and then went through a first 18-cycle PCR with the universal primers M1SS and BC2_uni_R. Per the authors' processing: Normalization of each sample was performed by random selection of 1 million high-quality reads, each carrying a distinct molecular identifier. Reads sharing molecular identifiers were discarded rather than binned into consensus sequences. MiTCR, with a Q25 quality threshold and the strictest error-elimination algorithm, was used for CDR3 identification, clonotype clustering and error correction. A nonparametric unseen species model with Euler transformation was used to estimate lower-bound total TCR beta diversity. In TCRdb, the public reads were trimmed at Q25 with fastp and aligned with MiXCR, with productive beta chains retained. Identical CDR3 protein sequences are pooled into one entry, listed with their most common genes and DNA. TCRdb's processing, not the study's, gives the V and J calls here. This sample lists around 850,000 distinct CDR3 sequences; around 36% were detected once. Over 10% of the sample comes from the top ten.

From its cysteine to its phenylalanine, the CDR3 spans 15 amino acids. Only the CDR3 DNA stays, 45 bases, in frame from base 1. From a lookup of the germline V gene (reference sequence), CDR1 and CDR2 are LNHDA and SQIVND. Trimming takes 7 bases from V and 1 base from J, and the germline ends sit 11 bases apart. This sample was taken from a study of blood T cells in healthy people across ages (dated by TCRdb to about 2015). Study-level background: In model experiments, template switching captured about one uniquely barcoded TCR beta cDNA molecule for every two T cells. Using deep sequencing normalized with unique cDNA molecular identifiers, the study measured how TCR beta repertoire diversity changes with age. Donors were grouped into four age groups: young (average roughly 15 years), middle-aged (roughly 38), aged (62) and long-lived (approximately 78). To avoid experimental bias, donors of different ages were spread randomly across the sequencing lanes. Two additional independent replicas of 1 million unique cDNA reads from the same blood draw were analyzed for two donors (one aged 18 to 30 and one aged 80 or older).

What the study reported, not specific to this receptor: Conclusive comparison of naive and antigen-experienced compartments was prevented by the profiling of bulk unsorted PBMCs. Because donor CMV infection status was unknown, age-related changes in expanded clonotypes were potentially confounded. Total diversity estimates from one million sequenced T cells were considered lower bounds and underestimates. As age increased, observed TCR beta diversity per million T cells dropped in a roughly linear way, and a significant reduction was already evident by age around 41. The percentage of naive T cells measured by flow cytometry correlated strongly with observed TCR beta diversity. Compared with the aged group, more naive CD4+ T cells, fewer expanded clones and increased TCR diversity were shown by the long-lived group, suggesting age selection.

The donors were roughly 40 Caucasian individuals from Russia, aged roughly 6 to 90 years, who were systemically healthy. Each donor gave about 10 milliliters of peripheral blood, drawn into EDTA-treated Vacutainer tubes. PBMCs were isolated by Ficoll-Paque density-gradient centrifugation, with at least 7 million obtained per sample. Trizol reagent was used to extract total RNA from PBMCs, with at least 5 micrograms per sample. Naive CD45RAhigh/CD27high T cell percentages were measured by flow cytometry on a PBMC aliquot from every donor. The sequence links TRBV19 to TRBJ2-6; the D call is possibly TRBD1 or TRBD2, each sharing 5 bases. Material for sequencing was blood. The sequence derives from a man aged 18 to 35 in good health. The CDR3 here reads CASTRGPSGANVLTF. The sequence in DNA is TGTGCCAGTACCCGGGGCCCGTCTGGGGCCAACGTCCTGACTTTC. With the rest looked up from the reference TRBV19 and TRBJ2-6 genes rather than sequenced, the full variable domain is DGGITQSPKYLFRKEGQNVTLSCEQNLNHDAMYWYRQDPGQGLRLIYYSQIVNDFQKGDIAEGYSVSREKKESFPLTVTSAQKNPTAFYLCASTRGPSGANVLTFGAGSRLTVL.